Following are 8 T cell receptor beta chains from one sample sequenced in a study of cytomegalovirus exposure and HLA in healthy donors. With 60 Vbeta and 13 Jbeta primers, the PCR was carried out. Method: immunoSEQ multiplex PCR; TCRdb's copy keeps in-frame clones and lacks some. Of about 110,000 clones in the sample, approximately 72% are singletons; the top ten hold approximately 8.2%. The specimen sequenced was PBMCs. Every receptor here comes from a woman in her thirties or forties in good health and CMV-seropositive.

V is TRBV5-4 and J is TRBJ1-2; D gene uncertain. The germline V gene has CDR1 SGHNT and CDR2 YYREEE (reference sequence). The CDR3 has 17 amino acids. V was shortened by 0 bases and J by 0 bases, with 15 bases between the two germline ends. CDR3 loop: CASSLAMGRETNYGYTF. The CDR3 region has the DNA TGTGCCAGCAGCTTGGCGATGGGCCGGGAGACTAACTATGGCTACACCTTC.

This clone occurred a few times. The chain links TRBV7-2 to TRBJ1-5, with 7 bases matching TRBD1. Unmatched junction bases numbered 5, after V lost 4 bases and J lost 2 bases. Germline CDR1 SGHTA, CDR2 FQGNSA. This CDR3 spans 15 amino acids. CDR3 sequence: CASSSYTGGNQPQHF. CDR3 bases: TGTGCCAGCAGCTCCTATACAGGGGGCAATCAGCCCCAGCATTTT.

This clone was seen once. A much larger clone differs from this one at a single base, so this may be a read error. The rearrangement joins TRBV9 to TRBJ2-7, with TRBD1 identical over 11 bases. J gave up 3 bases and V 5 bases, and 4 bases lay outside the gene matches. The V gene's germline CDR1 is SGDLS and CDR2 YYNGEE. The CDR3 totals 14 residues. CDR3 DNA: TGTGCCAGCAGTCACGGGACAGGGGGCTACGAGCAGTACTTC. Its protein product is CASSHGTGGYEQYF.

The chain links TRBV18 to TRBJ1-4; TRBD1 agrees at 7 bases. In germline, CDR1 is KGHSH, CDR2 LQKENI. J was trimmed by 0 bases and V by 6 bases; bases with no gene match: 7. CDR3 size: 16 residues. The CDR3 here is CASSSGQAATNEKLFF. The CDR3 nucleotides read TGTGCCAGCTCCTCCGGACAGGCTGCAACTAATGAAAAACTGTTTTTT.

The CDR3 region has the DNA TGTGCCAGAAGCTCCTATCTAGCGGGGGGGAAAAATGAGCAGTTCTTC. This codes for CARSSYLAGGKNEQFF. V usage is TRBV5-3 and J usage is TRBJ2-1; TRBD2 agrees at 12 bases. TRBV5-3 is labeled an ORF, and its function is uncertain. The ends lost 3 bases at V and 7 bases at J; junction bases unmatched: 8. CDR3 length equals 16 residues.

This rearrangement joins TRBV2 to TRBJ2-3, with D maybe TRBD2 (6 bases). The V gene lost 7 bases and the J gene lost 4 bases, with 15 bases spanning the gap. The CDR3 length is 14 residues. Germline CDR1 is SNHLY and CDR2 is FYNNEI. CDR3 loop: CASKLAGGPDTQYF. CDR3 coding DNA: TGTGCCAGCAAACTAGCCGGAGGGCCAGATACGCAGTATTTT.

This chain uses TRBV7-9 with TRBJ1-2, with D perhaps TRBD1 (6 bases). Germline V gene data show CDR1 as SEHNR and CDR2 as FQNEAQ (reference sequence). The CDR3 is 15 amino acids. Trimming took off 6 bases at V and 8 bases at J, with 22 bases between the two ends. The CDR3 sequence is CASSFGTPVARGYTF. The CDR3 DNA reads as TGTGCCAGCAGTTTCGGGACACCCGTGGCGAGGGGCTACACCTTC.

The chain recombines TRBV10-3 with TRBJ2-1, with TRBD2 matching 10 bases. The V gene end was trimmed by 3 bases and the J gene end by 7 bases; junction bases not matched to a gene: 9. The germline CDR1 and CDR2 sequences are ENHRY and SYGVKD. The CDR3 extends over 16 amino acids. The CDR3 sequence: CAISELSGGAGNEQFF. CDR3 bases: TGTGCCATCAGTGAACTAAGCGGGGGGGCTGGGAATGAGCAGTTCTTC.